This T cell receptor (beta chain) was sequenced during a study of blood T cell repertoires in COVID-19. Across the whole study: In each case, the material was cDNA or gDNA derived from T cells, B-cell-depleted T cells, or PBMCs.

Authors' processing steps: By means of reference gene primer amplification, nucleated cell counts were estimated. TCRdb's copy holds only in-frame clones and misses some; the assay was immunoSEQ multiplex PCR. V, J and clone size reflect that table, while D and trimming were determined from the DNA. The data show about 130,000 clones, around 88% seen once. Input material: peripheral blood. The sequence derives from a woman in her forties or fifties who had recovered from COVID-19.

DNA for the CDR3: TGTGCCAGTAGTCGGACAGGGCAAGAGACCCAGTACTTC. Residues: CASSRTGQETQYF. The rearrangement uses TRBV19 and TRBJ2-5; the match to TRBD1 covers 8 bases. Germline V gene data show CDR1 as LNHDA and CDR2 as SQIVND (reference sequence). J gave up 2 bases and V 5 bases, and 1 base lay outside the gene matches. The CDR3 has 13 residues.